The 21 T cell receptor beta chains presented below share a single source sample, sequenced in a study of control samples from healthy donors and cancer patients. Libraries were prepared by immunoSEQ multiplex PCR; TCRdb keeps only in-frame clonotypes and omits some of them. The sample lists approximately 100,000 clones; roughly four fifths were seen once. Sequenced input: blood. Receptors were obtained from a man aged 55-75 years in good health.

This clone was seen once. V is TRBV19 and J is TRBJ1-4; D remains ambiguous. The CDR3 totals 13 residues. The germline gives CDR1 LNHDA, CDR2 SQIVND (reference sequence). V was trimmed by 9 bases and J by 5 bases, leaving 13 bases between them. In DNA, the CDR3 is TGTGCCAGCACCCGACGGGAAAATGAAAAACTGTTTTTT. Residues: CASTRRENEKLFF.

This clone was recorded once. The chain uses TRBV19 and TRBJ2-1, with D hard to call. Per the germline V gene, CDR1 is LNHDA and CDR2 is SQIVND (reference sequence). Between the trimmed V and J ends, which lost 10 bases and 5 bases, there was a span of 12 bases. This CDR3 spans 12 amino acids. CDR3 in amino acids: CAIVSGNNEQFF. In nucleotides, the CDR3 is TGTGCCATTGTGAGTGGTAACAATGAGCAGTTCTTC.

This chain uses TRBV5-4 with TRBJ2-1; 9 nucleotides line up with TRBD2. The CDR3 extends over 19 amino acids. Per germline, CDR1 SGHNT and CDR2 YYREEE (reference sequence). Unmatched junction bases numbered 16, after V lost 4 bases and J lost 2 bases. CDR3 sequence (DNA): TGTGCCAGCAGCCCAGGACGGGGCGGTAGCGGGAGCCCCTACAATGAGCAGTTCTTC. Amino acid sequence: CASSPGRGGSGSPYNEQFF.

This clone was detected only a few times. The chain couples TRBV27 to TRBJ2-7; D unclear. The CDR3 contains 11 residues. Germline CDR1 MNHEY, CDR2 SMNVEV (reference sequence). The V end was cut by 5 bases, the J end by 3 bases, with 5 bases between. As DNA, the CDR3 is TGTGCCAGCAGTAACTACTACGAGCAGTACTTC. Its translation is CASSNYYEQYF.

This chain joins TRBV18 and TRBJ2-7; D uncertain. CDR1 KGHSH and CDR2 LQKENI come from the germline V gene. CDR3 length: 15 residues. Deletions cut 3 bases from V and 0 bases from J, with 12 bases between. CDR3 region: CASSPGPQVSYEQYF. In nucleotides, the CDR3 is TGTGCCAGCTCACCTGGGCCCCAGGTCTCCTACGAGCAGTACTTC.

V gene TRBV10-3 combines with J gene TRBJ2-2, with 9 positions matching TRBD1. Germline loops: CDR1 ENHRY, CDR2 SYGVKD. The CDR3 is 17 residues long. V gave up 2 bases and J gave up 2 bases; unmatched junction bases: 6. The CDR3 is CAISELQDRGNTGELFF. CDR3 coding DNA: TGTGCCATCAGTGAGCTTCAGGACAGGGGCAACACCGGGGAGCTGTTTTTT.

The rearrangement joins TRBV6-1 to TRBJ2-2; 13 nucleotides match TRBD2. The junction had 9 bases not matched to a gene; V was cut back by 3 bases and J by 5 bases. CDR1 and CDR2 (germline): MNHNS, SASEGT. This CDR3 region has 18 residues. The CDR3 spells CASSDYRLAGGQTGELFF. The CDR3 bases are TGTGCCAGCAGTGATTATAGACTAGCGGGGGGCCAGACCGGGGAGCTGTTTTTT.

The CDR3 DNA follows: TGTGCCAGCAGCTTGAAGCGGGACCTGCCGTACGAGCAGTACTTC. Encoded protein: CASSLKRDLPYEQYF. This chain uses TRBV5-6 with TRBJ2-7, with 7 bases that match TRBD2. Trimming at V came to 1 base and at J to 4 bases, leaving 8 bases not matched to a gene. Germline CDR1 and CDR2: SGHDT and YYEEEE. The CDR3 loop spans 15 amino acids.

The chain recombines TRBV4-1 with TRBJ2-3, with 7 positions matching TRBD1. V dropped 4 bases and J dropped 0; count of bases not matched to a gene: 10. CDR3 length equals 17 residues. The germline V gene has CDR1 MGHRA and CDR2 YSYEKL. The CDR3 bases are TGCGCCAGCAGCCGGATAGGTAGGGGGCCCAGCACAGATACGCAGTATTTT. Translated, it gives CASSRIGRGPSTDTQYF.

This clone appeared a single time. The DNA of the CDR3 is TGTGCCAGCAGCTTAGGCTGGGAAGGGGAGACCCAGTACTTC. This translates into CASSLGWEGETQYF. The gene calls are TRBV7-2 and TRBJ2-5; D is unresolved. The CDR3 totals 14 residues. Germline CDR1 reads SGHTA; CDR2 reads FQGNSA. V lost 1 base, J lost 5 bases, and 11 bases lay in between.

J is TRBJ2-1 and V is TRBV6-1, with 10 bases matching TRBD2. Trimming at V came to 2 bases and at J to 8 bases, leaving 6 bases not matched to a gene. The CDR3 consists of 15 residues. CDR1 and CDR2 from the germline V gene are MNHNS and SASEGT. DNA for the CDR3: TGTGCCAGCAGTGAATCTAGCGGGGGTAGGGATGAGCAGTTCTTC. Protein: CASSESSGGRDEQFF.

The chain is built from TRBV5-6 and TRBJ2-5, with 9 nucleotides matching TRBD2. The length of the CDR3 is 14 residues. V shed 4 bases, J shed 5 bases, and the junction held 6 bases outside the gene matches. The germline V gene has CDR1 SGHDT and CDR2 YYEEEE. For the CDR3, the DNA is TGTGCCAGCAGCGGAAGACTAGCGGTGGAGACCCAGTACTTC. Its translation is CASSGRLAVETQYF.

J is TRBJ1-6 and V is TRBV6-5; D gene uncertain. This CDR3 region has 14 residues. Germline-derived CDR1 and CDR2 are MNHEY and SVGAGI. V dropped 5 bases and J dropped 5 bases, with 10 bases sitting between them. In nucleotides, the CDR3 is TGTGCCAGCAGTAGGCAGGCCCATAATTCACCCCTCCACTTT. Translated: CASSRQAHNSPLHF.

The rearrangement uses TRBV10-1 and TRBJ2-2; the match to TRBD2 covers 12 bases. Trimming cost V 4 bases and J 4 bases; bases outside gene matches: 4. This CDR3 comprises 16 residues. CDR1 and CDR2 from the germline V gene are WNHNN and SYGVQD (reference sequence). CDR3: CASSGGLAGITGELFF. Written as DNA, the CDR3 is TGCGCCAGCAGTGGTGGACTAGCGGGAATCACCGGGGAGCTGTTTTTT.

The count of this clone is one. The chain employs TRBV6-6 and TRBJ2-5, with 11 bases lining up with TRBD2. V dropped 5 bases and J dropped 3; count of bases not matched to a gene: 11. Germline V gene data show CDR1 as MNHNY and CDR2 as SVGAGI (reference sequence). This CDR3 comprises 17 residues. DNA of the CDR3: TGTGCCAGCAGTCGAAAGAGAATAGCGGGGGGGAAAGAGACCCAGTACTTC. It translates to CASSRKRIAGGKETQYF.

As DNA, the CDR3 is TGCGCCAGCAGCCTATCGGGACAGGGGGCTTTTAGTGGCTACACCTTC. This translates into CASSLSGQGAFSGYTF. The chain couples TRBV5-1 to TRBJ1-2; 12 positions match TRBD1. The CDR3 length is 16 residues. V dropped 4 bases and J dropped 7; count of bases not matched to a gene: 11. Germline lookup yields CDR1 SGHRS and CDR2 YFSETQ.

The V and J genes are TRBV7-9 and TRBJ1-2, with TRBD1 matching over 9 bases. Germline V gene lookup returns CDR1 SEHNR and CDR2 FQNEAQ (reference sequence). The CDR3 sequence is 14 residues long. Trimming cost V 10 bases and J 2 bases; bases outside gene matches: 8. The CDR3 loop reads CATGNDRGNYGYTF. The DNA of the CDR3 is TGTGCCACCGGGAATGACAGGGGGAACTATGGCTACACCTTC.

V is TRBV18 and J is TRBJ1-1; the match to TRBD1 covers 8 bases. The CDR3 has 15 amino acids. Unmatched junction bases numbered 3, after V lost 3 bases and J lost 0 bases. CDR1 and CDR2 (germline): KGHSH, LQKENI. CDR3 in DNA: TGTGCCAGCTCACCGATGGGACAGGTGAACACTGAAGCTTTCTTT. The encoded protein is CASSPMGQVNTEAFF.

J is TRBJ2-7 and V is TRBV5-1; TRBD1 aligns across 10 bases. After removal of 4 bases from V and 4 bases from J, the junction contained 17 bases not matched to a gene. Germline V gene data show CDR1 as SGHRS and CDR2 as YFSETQ. CDR3 length: 18 amino acids. The CDR3 loop reads CASSPPRQGARWAYEQYF. In DNA, the CDR3 is TGCGCCAGCAGCCCCCCCCGACAGGGGGCTCGGTGGGCGTACGAGCAGTACTTC.

Of note for this clone: Additional DNA sequences in this sample encode the identical CDR3. The chain joins TRBV6-5 to TRBJ1-1; 8 bases map to TRBD1. The CDR3 totals 14 residues. Germline V gene sequence: CDR1 MNHEY, CDR2 SVGAGI. Unmatched junction bases numbered 7, after V lost 6 bases and J lost 4 bases. This CDR3 reads CASSSGTGGTEAFF. Here the CDR3 DNA reads TGTGCCAGCAGCTCCGGGACAGGCGGCACTGAAGCTTTCTTT.

This chain's CDR3 is CASSDSSAGDYNEQFF. CDR3 sequence (DNA): TGTGCCAGCAGTGACTCTTCGGCAGGGGATTACAATGAGCAGTTCTTC. The rearrangement uses TRBV6-4 and TRBJ2-1; D perhaps matches TRBD1 (6 bases). Trimming shortened V by 0 bases and J by 4 bases, and 13 bases separated the two germline ends. CDR3 length: 16 residues. The germline V gene has CDR1 MRHNA and CDR2 SNTAGT.